This TCR beta chain was observed in a study of OX40 agonist ivuxolimab in advanced cancers. Study-wide background: Each patient was given ivuxolimab into a vein every 2 weeks, at 0.01 to 10 mg/kg.

The study, taken as a whole, reports: More expanded clones were seen, on average, in CD8+ T cells than in CD4+.

J gave up 8 bases and V 4 bases, and 9 bases lay outside the gene matches. The V gene's germline CDR1 is SGHAT and CDR2 FQNNGV. The CDR3 length is 14 residues. TCRdb keeps only in-frame clones here, not all; method: immunoSEQ multiplex PCR. The sample consists of about 64,000 clones, roughly nine tenths of them appearing once. About this clone itself: Antigen specificity is unknown.

The rearrangement uses TRBV11-2 and TRBJ2-7, with 9 bases fitting TRBD1. The receptor's source is an adult with an advanced solid tumor such as melanoma, head and neck, liver or kidney cancer. Sequenced here: CD4+ or CD8+ T cells sorted from blood, sampled in a trial of the OX40 agonist ivuxolimab. CDR3 in amino acids: CASSWGTGRLKQYF. The CDR3 DNA follows: TGTGCCAGCAGCTGGGGGACAGGGAGGTTAAAGCAGTACTTC.